A single sample is the source of the 4 T cell receptor beta chains below, sequenced in a study of T cell responses to AZD1222 COVID-19 vaccine (dated by TCRdb to the early 2020s). Libraries were constructed by the immunoSEQ multiplex PCR assay. TCRdb holds this immuneACCESS table with in-frame rearrangements only. Some clones are missing; in checked studies, unresolved V genes explain under half, and the rest has no known cause. The sample records about 140,000 clones, roughly 92% of which are singletons. Of the sample, under 4.5% is held by the ten largest clones. Taken with the paper, the label for time point translates to: about 28 days (+/-7) after the second vaccine dose. Source: peripheral blood, taken 28 days after the second AZD1222 dose. These TCRs come from an adult who received the AZD1222 COVID-19 vaccine.

This rearrangement joins TRBV10-3 to TRBJ1-3; D gene ambiguous. The CDR3 consists of 12 residues. Trimming removed 10 bases from V and 0 bases from J, with 7 bases in between. CDR1 ENHRY and CDR2 SYGVKD come from the germline V gene. DNA of the CDR3: TGTGCCACAACAAGCTCTGGAAACACCATATATTTT. It specifies CATTSSGNTIYF.

This chain uses TRBV12-3 or TRBV12-4 with TRBJ1-2; D not certain. Between the trimmed V and J ends, which lost 4 bases and 2 bases, there was a span of 8 bases. This CDR3 spans 13 amino acids. The CDR3 region has the DNA TGTGCCAGCAGTTATAACCAGAACTATGGCTACACCTTC. Amino acids: CASSYNQNYGYTF.

The chain is built from TRBV6-5 and TRBJ1-1, with a tentative D call TRBD1 (6 bases). Trimming took 6 bases from V and 0 from J, leaving 11 bases between them. The CDR3 contains 14 residues. CDR1 MNHEY and CDR2 SVGAGI come from the germline V gene. CDR3 in amino acids: CASRGHPMNTEAFF. In DNA, the CDR3 is TGTGCCAGCAGGGGACATCCCATGAACACTGAAGCTTTCTTT.

The J gene is TRBJ1-1, the V gene TRBV19; D call uncertain. Trimming took off 5 bases at V and 5 bases at J, with 9 bases between the two ends. This CDR3 spans 12 amino acids. Germline V gives CDR1 LNHDA, CDR2 SQIVND (reference sequence). CDR3 sequence (DNA): TGTGCCAGTAGTTTGGTACAAACTGAAGCTTTCTTT. Translating it yields CASSLVQTEAFF.